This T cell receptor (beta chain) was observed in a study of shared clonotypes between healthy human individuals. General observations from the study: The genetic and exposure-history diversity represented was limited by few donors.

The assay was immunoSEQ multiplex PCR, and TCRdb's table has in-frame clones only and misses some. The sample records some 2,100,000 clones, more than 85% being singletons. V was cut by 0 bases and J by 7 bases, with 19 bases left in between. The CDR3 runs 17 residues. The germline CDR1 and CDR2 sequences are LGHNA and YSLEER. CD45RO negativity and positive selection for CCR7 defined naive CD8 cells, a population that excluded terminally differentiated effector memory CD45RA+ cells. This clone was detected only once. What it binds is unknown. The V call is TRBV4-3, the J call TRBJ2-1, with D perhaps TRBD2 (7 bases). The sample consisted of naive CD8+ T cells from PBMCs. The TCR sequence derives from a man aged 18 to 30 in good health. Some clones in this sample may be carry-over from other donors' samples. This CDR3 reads CASSQDLRGGQNNEQFF. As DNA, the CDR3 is TGCGCCAGCAGCCAAGATCTAAGGGGGGGCCAAAATAATGAGCAGTTCTTC.